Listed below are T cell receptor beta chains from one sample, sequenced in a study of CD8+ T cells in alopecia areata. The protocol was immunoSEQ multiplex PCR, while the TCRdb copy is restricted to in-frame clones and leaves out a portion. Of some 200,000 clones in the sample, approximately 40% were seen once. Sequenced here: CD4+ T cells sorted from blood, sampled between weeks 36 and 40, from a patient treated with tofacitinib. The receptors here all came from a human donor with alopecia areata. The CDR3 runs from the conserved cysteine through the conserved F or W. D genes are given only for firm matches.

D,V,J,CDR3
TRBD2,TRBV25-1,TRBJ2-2,CASALASGSLTGELFF
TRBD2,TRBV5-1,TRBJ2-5,CASSLAGGGETQYF
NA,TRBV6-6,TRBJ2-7,CASSNSYEQYF
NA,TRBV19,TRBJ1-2,CASSRDTSRGYTF
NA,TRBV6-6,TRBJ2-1,CAYTFGENSEQFF
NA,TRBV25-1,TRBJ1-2,CASSLRGFDGYTF
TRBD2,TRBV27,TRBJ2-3,CASSLSTRGSWTDTQYF
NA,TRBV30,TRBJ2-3,CAWSPRKPTDTQYF
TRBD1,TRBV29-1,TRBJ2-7,CSAGGTGGSYEQYF
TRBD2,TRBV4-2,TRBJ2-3,CASSRTSGRSADTQYF
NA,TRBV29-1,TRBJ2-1,CSVGGPNEQFF
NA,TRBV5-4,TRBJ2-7,CASSFPGLATYEQYF
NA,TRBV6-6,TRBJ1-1,CASSSIDTMNTEAFF
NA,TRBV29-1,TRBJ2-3,CSVGTAPVADTQYF
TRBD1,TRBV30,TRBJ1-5,CAAGTGSPSNQPQHF
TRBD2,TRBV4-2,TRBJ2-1,CASSQGRLVAGGPVNEQFF
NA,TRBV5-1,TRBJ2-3,CASTITSTSTDTQYF